Sequencing of this T cell receptor beta chain was carried out in a study of T-cell memory formation after mild COVID-19. Study overall: TCR clusters were mostly confined to one donor each.

Constant-segment-primed 5'RACE gave TCR alpha and TCR beta cDNA libraries with sample barcodes and UMIs. TCRdb re-derived calls from the 5' RACE reads in MiXCR, one entry per CDR3 protein. The sample lists about 140,000 distinct CDR3 sequences, 11% to 15% seen once, with roughly 28% in the top ten. Broader study findings: Clones which contracted sat mainly in CM and EM if CD4+, and in EMRA if CD8+. CD4/CD8 balance characterized clones contracting day 15 to 85, and CD4+ skew characterized later expanders.

This clonotype was counted a few times. The antigen remains undetermined. The germline V gene encodes CDR1 SGDLS and CDR2 YYNGEE. The CDR3 has 14 amino acids. V lost 0 bases to trimming and J lost 2 bases, with 6 bases between them. This TCR was recovered from an adult woman who had mild COVID-19 (a few samples of this study predate the infection). Cell type and time point are not known. The material sequenced was PBMCs or a T cell subset sorted from them (not recorded which). The chain links TRBV9 to TRBJ2-1; D unclear. CDR3 nucleotides: TGTGCCAGCAGCGTAGACACAGCCTACAATGAGCAGTTCTTC. Translation: CASSVDTAYNEQFF.